Listed here are 25 T cell receptor beta chains from one sample, sequenced in a study of T cell responses to AZD1222 COVID-19 vaccine. The assay was immunoSEQ multiplex PCR, and TCRdb's table has in-frame clones only and misses some. The sample contains approximately 150,000 clones, roughly nine tenths of which appear only once. The material was peripheral blood, obtained on day 0 of AZD1222 vaccination. The source of these receptors is an adult in good health.

In the case of this clone: The junction differs from germline at one of its ends, possibly a read error. The CDR3 sequence: CAASTGLNTEAFF. CDR3 bases: TGTGCCGCCAGTACAGGCCTGAACACTGAAGCTTTCTTT. This sequence joins TRBV24-1 and TRBJ1-1; TRBD1 might be the D (5 bases). From germline, CDR1 is KGHDR and CDR2 SFDVKD. This CDR3 is built from 13 residues.

The chain uses TRBV2 and TRBJ1-1; D uncertain. Trimming removed 10 bases at V and 11 bases at J, with 23 bases between. The CDR3 spans 13 residues. Germline loops: CDR1 SNHLY, CDR2 FYNNEI. DNA of the CDR3: TGTGCCACAGCACTAGCCGCTTCGGGGAGGGCTTTCTTT. It translates to CATALAASGRAFF.

The rearrangement joins TRBV10-3 to TRBJ2-1, with D perhaps matching TRBD2 (6 bases). There are 15 residues in the CDR3. Trimming left V 6 bases short and J 9 bases short, with 21 bases between. The germline V gene encodes CDR1 ENHRY and CDR2 SYGVKD. CDR3 sequence (DNA): TGTGCCATCAGCACCCCGGGAGTAGGAAGTGGTGAGCAGTTCTTC. Translated: CAISTPGVGSGEQFF.

The chain combines TRBV4-3 with TRBJ1-1; D is undetermined. The germline gives CDR1 LGHNA, CDR2 YSLEER. V was shortened by 4 bases and J by 1 base, with 10 bases between the two germline ends. This CDR3 is built from 14 residues. CDR3 in amino acids: CASSPTDGNTEAFF. The CDR3 DNA follows: TGCGCCAGCAGCCCAACGGACGGGAACACTGAAGCTTTCTTT.

This chain links TRBV5-4 with TRBJ1-2, with 7 bases identical to TRBD1. The V and J ends lost 7 bases and 1 base, in that order; junction bases with no gene match: 1. Germline assignment: CDR1 SGHNT and CDR2 YYREEE (reference sequence). CDR3 size: 12 residues. The CDR3 region has the DNA TGTGCCAGCGGGACAGTTAACTATGGCTACACCTTC. Its protein product is CASGTVNYGYTF.

The gene calls are TRBV12-3 or TRBV12-4 and TRBJ1-5, with 7 bases fitting TRBD1. This CDR3 has 13 amino acids. Losses at the gene ends were 5 bases for V and 3 bases for J; bases not matched to a gene: 1. In DNA, the CDR3 is TGTGCCAGCAGTGGGACAGACAATCAGCCCCAGCATTTT. This translates into CASSGTDNQPQHF.

This clone occurred once. The chain is built from TRBV19 and TRBJ1-5; D gene uncertain. CDR1 is LNHDA and CDR2 is SQIVND in the germline V gene (reference sequence). The V gene lost 7 bases and the J gene lost 0 bases, with 13 bases spanning the gap. The CDR3 runs to 15 residues. The CDR3 DNA follows: TGTGCCAGTATCCCCACCCCGCCTAGCAATCAGCCCCAGCATTTT. This translates into CASIPTPPSNQPQHF. Drawing the rest from reference TRBV19 and TRBJ1-5, the complete variable domain is DGGITQSPKYLFRKEGQNVTLSCEQNLNHDAMYWYRQDPGQGLRLIYYSQIVNDFQKGDIAEGYSVSREKKESFPLTVTSAQKNPTAFYLCASIPTPPSNQPQHFGDGTRLSIL.

This sequence joins TRBV27 and TRBJ2-3; no clear D gene. Germline V CDR1 and CDR2: MNHEY, SMNVEV (reference sequence). V was clipped by 6 bases and J by 2 bases, with 18 bases between them. There are 16 residues in the CDR3. The CDR3 reads CASSLGTAPLTDTQYF. The CDR3, as DNA: TGTGCCAGCAGCCTAGGTACAGCCCCGCTCACAGATACGCAGTATTTT.

The chain joins TRBV27 to TRBJ1-4; weak D call: TRBD1 (6 bases). CDR1 is MNHEY and CDR2 is SMNVEV in the germline V gene (reference sequence). Trimming took 4 bases from V and 8 from J, leaving 20 bases between them. The CDR3 has 16 amino acids. The CDR3 spells CASSSPRGGVDEKLFF. As DNA, the CDR3 is TGTGCCAGCAGTTCCCCTCGAGGGGGGGTTGACGAAAAACTGTTTTTT. Full variable domain (remainder filled in from reference TRBV27 and TRBJ1-4): EAQVTQNPRYLITVTGKKLTVTCSQNMNHEYMSWYRQDPGLGLRQIYYSMNVEVTDKGDVPEGYKVSRKEKRNFPLILESPSPNQTSLYFCASSSPRGGVDEKLFFGSGTQLSVL.

On this clone: Relative to the germline gene, one junction end is altered; a read error may explain this. This chain connects TRBV7-7 to TRBJ2-2; 9 bases agree with TRBD1. The CDR3 covers 18 residues. Germline V gene sequence: CDR1 SSHAT, CDR2 FNYEAQ (reference sequence). The CDR3 bases are TGTGCTAGCAGCTTAGCTATTATGGGACAGGGCTACACCGGGGAGCTGTTTTTT. The encoded protein is CASSLAIMGQGYTGELFF.

The rearrangement uses TRBV2 and TRBJ1-1; D call uncertain. Germline CDR1 and CDR2: SNHLY and FYNNEI. V dropped 7 bases and J dropped 1 base, with 10 bases sitting between them. This CDR3 comprises 13 residues. The CDR3 DNA reads TGTGCCAGCATATTTCACCCGAACACTGAAGCTTTCTTT. This encodes CASIFHPNTEAFF.

This clone came up once. This chain links TRBV4-1 with TRBJ1-4; D is uncertain. Germline lookup yields CDR1 MGHRA and CDR2 YSYEKL. The CDR3 is made up of 15 amino acids. V was pared by 0 bases and J by 8 bases, with 13 bases between. In DNA, the CDR3 is TGCGCCAGCAGCCAAGATGGAAGGGTTGGCGAAAAACTGTTTTTT. Its translation: CASSQDGRVGEKLFF.

This chain uses TRBV20-1 with TRBJ2-7; D is ambiguous. The germline CDR1 and CDR2 sequences are DFQATT and SNEGSKA (reference sequence). V gave up 4 bases and J gave up 6 bases, with 13 bases separating them. The CDR3 runs to 12 residues. This CDR3 is CSATDNPLEQYF. The CDR3 DNA reads TGCAGTGCTACTGACAACCCTCTCGAGCAGTACTTC.

This chain uses TRBV5-1 with TRBJ2-7; D is unclear. CDR1 is SGHRS, CDR2 YFSETQ, per germline. Trimming took 4 bases from V and 3 from J, leaving 8 bases between them. The CDR3 loop spans 12 amino acids. The CDR3 spells CASSETHYEQYF. The CDR3 nucleotides read TGCGCCAGCAGCGAGACACACTACGAGCAGTACTTC.

CDR3 sequence reads: CASSLEQGDEKLFF. As DNA, the CDR3 is TGTGCCAGCAGCTTAGAACAGGGTGATGAAAAACTGTTTTTT. The chain joins TRBV7-2 to TRBJ1-4; D is perhaps TRBD1 (6 bases). The V gene's germline CDR1 is SGHTA and CDR2 FQGNSA. V was shortened by 1 base and J by 6 bases, with 9 bases between the two germline ends. CDR3 size: 14 residues.

This chain connects TRBV4-3 to TRBJ2-7; 7 nucleotides agree with TRBD2. CDR1 and CDR2 (germline): LGHNA, YSLEER. The CDR3 consists of 16 residues. The V and J ends lost 0 bases and 6 bases, in that order; junction bases with no gene match: 11. CDR3 sequence (DNA): TGCGCCAGCAGCCAAGATGTTGACGGGAGGAGAGGCGAGCAGTACTTC. Translating gives CASSQDVDGRRGEQYF.

The chain is built from TRBV7-2 and TRBJ1-2; no definite D call. The CDR3 is 13 residues long. V was pared by 7 bases and J by 4 bases, with 13 bases between. The germline gives CDR1 SGHTA, CDR2 FQGNSA. The CDR3 sequence is CASTPGGSYGYTF. The CDR3 DNA is TGTGCCAGCACCCCTGGAGGGTCCTATGGCTACACCTTC. The full variable domain, in which reference TRBV7-2 and TRBJ1-2 provide the parts outside the CDR3, is GAGVSQSPSNKVTEKGKDVELRCDPISGHTALYWYRQSLGQGLEFLIYFQGNSAPDKSGLPSDRFSAERTGGSVSTLTIQRTQQEDSAVYLCASTPGGSYGYTFGSGTRLTVV.

The chain employs TRBV28 and TRBJ2-7; perhaps TRBD1 as D (6 bases). Germline V gene sequence: CDR1 MDHEN, CDR2 SYDVKM. V was shortened by 5 bases and J by 6 bases, with 14 bases between the two germline ends. The CDR3 is 13 amino acids. CDR3 sequence reads: CASSIQGVVEQYF. In DNA, the CDR3 is TGTGCCAGCAGTATACAGGGAGTGGTCGAGCAGTACTTC.

The V call is TRBV5-6, the J call TRBJ2-3; TRBD2 aligns across 9 bases. Trimming cost V 2 bases and J 11 bases; bases outside gene matches: 3. Germline V gives CDR1 SGHDT, CDR2 YYEEEE. The CDR3 extends over 12 amino acids. DNA for the CDR3: TGTGCCAGCAGCTTTTGGCGGGGGGGGCAGTATTTT. Amino acids: CASSFWRGGQYF. Full variable domain (rest looked up from reference TRBV5-6 and TRBJ2-3): DAGVTQSPTHLIKTRGQQVTLRCSPKSGHDTVSWYQQALGQGPQFIFQYYEEEERQRGNFPDRFSGHQFPNYSSELNVNALLLGDSALYLCASSFWRGGQYFGPGTRLTVL.

The V and J genes are TRBV19 and TRBJ2-3, with D perhaps TRBD1 or TRBD2 (5 bases each). With 5 bases removed from V and 4 bases from J, the gap between germline ends came to 16 bases. Germline values: CDR1 LNHDA, CDR2 SQIVND (reference sequence). The length of the CDR3 is 15 residues. CDR3 region: CASSWSWQGADTQYF. The CDR3 DNA follows: TGTGCCAGTAGTTGGTCTTGGCAGGGAGCAGATACGCAGTATTTT.

The J gene is TRBJ2-1, the V gene TRBV6-2 or TRBV6-3; the match to TRBD2 covers 9 bases. This CDR3 region has 17 residues. Germline values: CDR1 MNHEY, CDR2 SVGEGT. Trimming at V came to 5 bases and at J to 8 bases, leaving 16 bases not matched to a gene. CDR3 sequence reads: CASSPMTNSGSPHEQFF. CDR3 DNA: TGTGCCAGCAGTCCGATGACTAATAGCGGGAGCCCCCATGAGCAGTTCTTC.

V gene TRBV7-9 combines with J gene TRBJ1-2; 9 positions agree with TRBD1. V lost 5 bases to trimming and J lost 0 bases; unmatched junction nucleotides: 7. CDR3 length equals 16 residues. Germline lookup yields CDR1 SEHNR and CDR2 FQNEAQ (reference sequence). The CDR3: CASSPWTGDPNYGYTF. As DNA, the CDR3 is TGTGCCAGCAGCCCGTGGACAGGGGATCCTAACTATGGCTACACCTTC.

The V gene is TRBV6-5, the J gene TRBJ1-1; TRBD1 aligns across 11 bases. V was pared by 6 bases and J by 4 bases, with 1 base of the junction left unmatched. Germline CDR1 and CDR2: MNHEY and SVGAGI. This CDR3 contains 13 residues. The CDR3 DNA is TGTGCCAGCAGCGGACAGGGGGCCACTGAAGCTTTCTTT. Its protein product is CASSGQGATEAFF.

The rearrangement uses TRBV4-3 and TRBJ2-2; no definite D call. The CDR3 covers 13 residues. V was shortened by 0 bases and J by 7 bases, with 6 bases between the two germline ends. Germline values: CDR1 LGHNA, CDR2 YSLEER. In DNA form, the CDR3 reads TGCGCCAGCAGCCAAGATGGGTTCGGGGAGCTGTTTTTT. It is translated as CASSQDGFGELFF.

The chain combines TRBV28 with TRBJ1-5; TRBD1 might be the D (6 bases). This CDR3 comprises 14 residues. Per the germline V gene, CDR1 is MDHEN and CDR2 is SYDVKM. Trimming left V 4 bases short and J 6 bases short, with 13 bases between. The CDR3 coding sequence is TGTGCCAGCAGTTGGGTTAGGGGGGCTCAGCCCCAGCATTTT. It codes for CASSWVRGAQPQHF.